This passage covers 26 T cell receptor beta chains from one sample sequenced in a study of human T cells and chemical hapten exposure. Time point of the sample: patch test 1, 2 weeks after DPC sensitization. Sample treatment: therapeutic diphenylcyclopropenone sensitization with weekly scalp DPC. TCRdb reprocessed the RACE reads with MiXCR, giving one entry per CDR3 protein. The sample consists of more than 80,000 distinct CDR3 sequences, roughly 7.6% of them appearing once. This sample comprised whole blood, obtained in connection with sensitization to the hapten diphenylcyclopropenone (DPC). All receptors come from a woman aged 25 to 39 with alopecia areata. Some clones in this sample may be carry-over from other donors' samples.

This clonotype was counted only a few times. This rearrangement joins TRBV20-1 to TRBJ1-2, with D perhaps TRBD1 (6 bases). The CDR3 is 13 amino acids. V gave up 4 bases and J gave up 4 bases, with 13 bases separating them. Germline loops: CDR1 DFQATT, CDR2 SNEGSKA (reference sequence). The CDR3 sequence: CSANGQLLYGYTF. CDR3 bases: TGCAGTGCTAATGGACAGCTTCTCTATGGCTACACCTTC.

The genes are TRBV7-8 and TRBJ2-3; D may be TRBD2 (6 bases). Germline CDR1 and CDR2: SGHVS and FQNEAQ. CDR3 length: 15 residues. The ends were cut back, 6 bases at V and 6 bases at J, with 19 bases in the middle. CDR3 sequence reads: CASSSSPSAPDTQYF. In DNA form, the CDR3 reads TGTGCCAGCAGTAGTAGCCCTAGCGCTCCCGATACGCAGTATTTT. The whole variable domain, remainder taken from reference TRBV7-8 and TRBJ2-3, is GAGVSQSPRYKVAKRGQDVALRCDPISGHVSLFWYQQALGQGPEFLTYFQNEAQLDKSGLPSDRFFAERPEGSVSTLKIQRTQQEDSAVYLCASSSSPSAPDTQYFGPGTRLTVL.

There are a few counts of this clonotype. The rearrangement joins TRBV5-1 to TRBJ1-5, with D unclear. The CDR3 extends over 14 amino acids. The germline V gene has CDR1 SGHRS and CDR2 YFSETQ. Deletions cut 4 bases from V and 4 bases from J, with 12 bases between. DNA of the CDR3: TGCGCCAGCAGCGAGGACGGGAATAATCAGCCCCAGCATTTT. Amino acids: CASSEDGNNQPQHF.

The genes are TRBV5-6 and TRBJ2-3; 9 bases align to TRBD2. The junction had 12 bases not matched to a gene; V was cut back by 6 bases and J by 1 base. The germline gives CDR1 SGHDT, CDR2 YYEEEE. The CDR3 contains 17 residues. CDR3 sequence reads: CASNRLSGGPRTDTQYF. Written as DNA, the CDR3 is TGTGCCAGCAACCGACTTAGCGGGGGACCACGCACAGATACGCAGTATTTT. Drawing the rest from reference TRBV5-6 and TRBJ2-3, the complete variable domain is DAGVTQSPTHLIKTRGQQVTLRCSPKSGHDTVSWYQQALGQGPQFIFQYYEEEERQRGNFPDRFSGHQFPNYSSELNVNALLLGDSALYLCASNRLSGGPRTDTQYFGPGTRLTVL.

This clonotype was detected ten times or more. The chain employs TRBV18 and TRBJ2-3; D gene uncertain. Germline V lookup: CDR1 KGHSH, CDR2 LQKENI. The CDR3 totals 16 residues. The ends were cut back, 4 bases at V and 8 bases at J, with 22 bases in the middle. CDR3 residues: CASSRDLTLVKTTQYF. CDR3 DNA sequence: TGTGCCAGCTCACGAGACCTTACTCTAGTAAAAACTACGCAGTATTTT.

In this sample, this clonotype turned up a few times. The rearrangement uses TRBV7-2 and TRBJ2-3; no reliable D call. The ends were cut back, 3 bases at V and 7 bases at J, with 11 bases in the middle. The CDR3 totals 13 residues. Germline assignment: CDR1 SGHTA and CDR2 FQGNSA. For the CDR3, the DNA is TGTGCCAGCAGCTTTGGTTCCCCCAATACGCAGTATTTT. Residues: CASSFGSPNTQYF. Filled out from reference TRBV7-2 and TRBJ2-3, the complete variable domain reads GAGVSQSPSNKVTEKGKDVELRCDPISGHTALYWYRQSLGQGLEFLIYFQGNSAPDKSGLPSDRFSAERTGGSVSTLTIQRTQQEDSAVYLCASSFGSPNTQYFGPGTRLTVL.

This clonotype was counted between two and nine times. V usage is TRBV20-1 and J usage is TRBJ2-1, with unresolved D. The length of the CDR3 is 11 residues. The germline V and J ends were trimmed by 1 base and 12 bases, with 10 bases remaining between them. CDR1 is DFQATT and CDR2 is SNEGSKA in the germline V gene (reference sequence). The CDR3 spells CSARGYGGQFF. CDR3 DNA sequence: TGCAGTGCTAGAGGTTACGGTGGGCAGTTCTTC.

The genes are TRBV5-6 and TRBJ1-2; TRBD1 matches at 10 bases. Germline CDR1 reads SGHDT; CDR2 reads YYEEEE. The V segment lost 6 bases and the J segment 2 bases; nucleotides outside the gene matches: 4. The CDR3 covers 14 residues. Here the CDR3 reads CASIGTGVNYGYTF. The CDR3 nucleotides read TGTGCCAGCATCGGGACAGGGGTAAACTATGGCTACACCTTC.

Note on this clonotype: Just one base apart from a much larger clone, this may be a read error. The DNA of the CDR3 is TGTGTCAGCTCCCGATCTCTGCAGAATGAGCAGTTCTTC. It is translated as CVSSRSLQNEQFF. The chain uses TRBV18 and TRBJ2-1; D unclear. The germline V gene encodes CDR1 KGHSH and CDR2 LQKENI. The CDR3 has 13 residues.

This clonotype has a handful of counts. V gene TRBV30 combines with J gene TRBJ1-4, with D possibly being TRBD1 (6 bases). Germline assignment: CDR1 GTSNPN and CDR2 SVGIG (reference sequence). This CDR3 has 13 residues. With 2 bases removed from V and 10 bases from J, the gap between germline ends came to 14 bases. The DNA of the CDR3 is TGTGCCTGGAGTTACAGGGACCTGGGAAAACTGTTTTTT. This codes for CAWSYRDLGKLFF.

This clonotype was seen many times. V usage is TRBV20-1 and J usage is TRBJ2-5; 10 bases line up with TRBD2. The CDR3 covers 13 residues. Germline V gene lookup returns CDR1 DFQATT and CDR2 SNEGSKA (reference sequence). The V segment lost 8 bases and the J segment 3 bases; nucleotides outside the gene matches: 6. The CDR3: CSYNSGGKETQYF. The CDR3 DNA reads TGCAGTTATAATAGCGGGGGGAAAGAGACCCAGTACTTC.

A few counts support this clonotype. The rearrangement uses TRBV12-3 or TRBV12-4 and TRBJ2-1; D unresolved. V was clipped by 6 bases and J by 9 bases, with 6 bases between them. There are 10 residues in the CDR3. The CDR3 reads CASSRGEQFF. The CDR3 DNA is TGTGCCAGCAGCCGTGGTGAGCAGTTCTTC.

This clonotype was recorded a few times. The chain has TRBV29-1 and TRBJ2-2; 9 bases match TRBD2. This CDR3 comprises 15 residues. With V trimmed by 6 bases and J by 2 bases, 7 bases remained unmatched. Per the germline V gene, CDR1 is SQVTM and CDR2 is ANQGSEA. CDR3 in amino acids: CSVRGGGGNTGELFF. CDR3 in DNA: TGCAGCGTGCGCGGGGGGGGAGGCAACACCGGGGAGCTGTTTTTT.

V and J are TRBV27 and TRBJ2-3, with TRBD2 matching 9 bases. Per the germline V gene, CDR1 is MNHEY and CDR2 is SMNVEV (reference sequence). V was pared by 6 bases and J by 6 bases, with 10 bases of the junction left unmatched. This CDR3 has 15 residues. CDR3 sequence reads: CASRLRGGWGDTQYF. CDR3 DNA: TGTGCCAGCAGGTTGCGGGGGGGGTGGGGGGATACGCAGTATTTT.

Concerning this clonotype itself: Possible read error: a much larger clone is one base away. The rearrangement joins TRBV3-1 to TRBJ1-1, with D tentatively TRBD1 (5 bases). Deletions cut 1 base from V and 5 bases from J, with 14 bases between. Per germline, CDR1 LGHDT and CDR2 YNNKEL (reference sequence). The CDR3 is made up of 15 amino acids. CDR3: CASSQVGGVGTEAFF. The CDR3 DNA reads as TGTGCCAGCAGCCAAGTGGGGGGGGTTGGGACTGAAGCTTTCTTT.

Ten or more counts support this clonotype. CDR3 sequence reads: CSAGPATSNQPQHF. CDR3 in DNA: TGCAGCGCCGGGCCGGCAACTAGCAATCAGCCCCAGCATTTT. The rearrangement links TRBV29-1 to TRBJ1-5; D call uncertain. The CDR3 is 14 residues long. Germline CDR1 reads SQVTM; CDR2 reads ANQGSEA. V dropped 7 bases and J dropped 0 bases, with 13 bases sitting between them.

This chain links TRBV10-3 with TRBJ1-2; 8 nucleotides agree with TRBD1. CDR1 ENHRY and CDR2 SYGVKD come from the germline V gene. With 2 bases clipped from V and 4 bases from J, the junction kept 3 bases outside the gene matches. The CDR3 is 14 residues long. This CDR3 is CAISETGGGYGYTF. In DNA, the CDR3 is TGTGCCATCAGTGAGACAGGGGGAGGCTATGGCTACACCTTC.

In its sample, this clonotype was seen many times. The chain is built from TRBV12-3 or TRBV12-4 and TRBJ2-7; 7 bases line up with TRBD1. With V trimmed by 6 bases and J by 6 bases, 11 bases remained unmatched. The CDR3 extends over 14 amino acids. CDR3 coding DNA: TGTGCCAGCAGAAAGGGACAGAATACGGGCGAGCAGTACTTC. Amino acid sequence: CASRKGQNTGEQYF.

The CDR3 spells CASSPGTGDARQPQHF. DNA of the CDR3: TGTGCCAGCTCGCCCGGGACAGGCGACGCACGACAGCCCCAGCATTTT. The chain uses TRBV18 and TRBJ1-5, with 8 bases lining up with TRBD1. This CDR3 comprises 16 residues. The J segment lost 7 bases and the V segment lost 6 bases, leaving 14 bases of the junction unmatched. Germline V gene lookup returns CDR1 KGHSH and CDR2 LQKENI.

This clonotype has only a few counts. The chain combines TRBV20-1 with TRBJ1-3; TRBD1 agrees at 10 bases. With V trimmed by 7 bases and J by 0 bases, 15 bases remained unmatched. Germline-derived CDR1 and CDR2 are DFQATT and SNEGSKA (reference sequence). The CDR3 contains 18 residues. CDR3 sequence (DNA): TGCAGTGTTGGGGACAGGGGCTCAGATTGGGACTCTGGAAACACCATATATTTT. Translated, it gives CSVGDRGSDWDSGNTIYF.

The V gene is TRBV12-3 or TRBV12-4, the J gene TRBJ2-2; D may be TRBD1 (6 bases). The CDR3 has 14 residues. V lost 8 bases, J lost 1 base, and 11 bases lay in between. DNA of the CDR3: TGTGCCAGCGTATTACAGGGGAACACCGGGGAGCTGTTTTTT. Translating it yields CASVLQGNTGELFF.

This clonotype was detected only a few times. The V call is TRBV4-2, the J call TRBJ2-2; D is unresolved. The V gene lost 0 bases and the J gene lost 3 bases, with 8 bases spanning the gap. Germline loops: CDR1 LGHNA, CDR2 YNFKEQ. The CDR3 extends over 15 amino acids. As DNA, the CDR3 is TGTGCCAGCAGCCAAGATGTTAGGGACACCGGGGAGCTGTTTTTT. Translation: CASSQDVRDTGELFF.

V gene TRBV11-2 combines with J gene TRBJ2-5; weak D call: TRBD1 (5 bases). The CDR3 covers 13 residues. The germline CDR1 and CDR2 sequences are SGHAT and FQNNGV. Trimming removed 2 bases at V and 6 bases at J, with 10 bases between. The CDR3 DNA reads TGTGCCAGCAGCTTATCAGGGCCCCAGACCCAGTACTTC. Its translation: CASSLSGPQTQYF.

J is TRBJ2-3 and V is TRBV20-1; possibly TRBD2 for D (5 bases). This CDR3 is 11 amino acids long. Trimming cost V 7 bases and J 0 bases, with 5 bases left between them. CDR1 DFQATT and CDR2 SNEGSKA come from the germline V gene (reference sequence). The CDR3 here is CSGESTDTQYF. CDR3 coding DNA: TGCAGTGGGGAGAGCACAGATACGCAGTATTTT.

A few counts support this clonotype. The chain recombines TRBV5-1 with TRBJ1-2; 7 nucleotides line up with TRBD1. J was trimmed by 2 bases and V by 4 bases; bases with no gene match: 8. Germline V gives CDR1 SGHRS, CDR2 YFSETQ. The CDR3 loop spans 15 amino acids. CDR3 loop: CASSQPGGVNYGYTF. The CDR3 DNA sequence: TGCGCCAGCAGCCAGCCAGGGGGGGTGAACTATGGCTACACCTTC.

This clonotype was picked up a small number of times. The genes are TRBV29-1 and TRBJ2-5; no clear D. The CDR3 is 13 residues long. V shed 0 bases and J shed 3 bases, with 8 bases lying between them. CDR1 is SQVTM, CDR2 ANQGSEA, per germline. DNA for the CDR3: TGCAGCGTTGAAGATTTAGGGAAAGAGACCCAGTACTTC. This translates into CSVEDLGKETQYF.